This TCR beta chain was identified during a study of T-cell memory formation after mild COVID-19. About the research overall: Largely, the TCR clusters proved donor specific.

This clonotype was observed many times. Its antigen is not known. The CDR3 covers 14 residues. V lost 3 bases and J lost 1; bases outside the gene matches: 0. Per germline, CDR1 SEHNR and CDR2 FQNEAQ (reference sequence). Findings of the study overall: CD4+ contracting clones were found mainly in CM and EM, and CD8+ ones in EMRA. There were some responding clones in pre-infection memory, which suggested that cross-reactive memory had joined.

Sample barcodes and UMIs were carried by the TCR alpha and TCR beta cDNA libraries that 5'RACE generated with constant-segment primers. TCRdb re-analysed the 5' RACE reads in MiXCR, keeping a single row per CDR3 protein. The sample holds a few hundred thousand distinct CDR3 sequences, approximately 24% seen once. The clonotype comes from an adult woman who had mild COVID-19 (a few samples of this study predate the infection). Cell type and time point are not known. The V gene is TRBV7-9, the J gene TRBJ2-3; 8 nucleotides match TRBD2. Sequencing used PBMCs or a T cell subset sorted from them (not recorded which). This CDR3 reads CASSFSGGTDTQYF. Written as DNA, the CDR3 is TGTGCCAGCAGCTTTAGCGGGGGCACAGATACGCAGTATTTT.